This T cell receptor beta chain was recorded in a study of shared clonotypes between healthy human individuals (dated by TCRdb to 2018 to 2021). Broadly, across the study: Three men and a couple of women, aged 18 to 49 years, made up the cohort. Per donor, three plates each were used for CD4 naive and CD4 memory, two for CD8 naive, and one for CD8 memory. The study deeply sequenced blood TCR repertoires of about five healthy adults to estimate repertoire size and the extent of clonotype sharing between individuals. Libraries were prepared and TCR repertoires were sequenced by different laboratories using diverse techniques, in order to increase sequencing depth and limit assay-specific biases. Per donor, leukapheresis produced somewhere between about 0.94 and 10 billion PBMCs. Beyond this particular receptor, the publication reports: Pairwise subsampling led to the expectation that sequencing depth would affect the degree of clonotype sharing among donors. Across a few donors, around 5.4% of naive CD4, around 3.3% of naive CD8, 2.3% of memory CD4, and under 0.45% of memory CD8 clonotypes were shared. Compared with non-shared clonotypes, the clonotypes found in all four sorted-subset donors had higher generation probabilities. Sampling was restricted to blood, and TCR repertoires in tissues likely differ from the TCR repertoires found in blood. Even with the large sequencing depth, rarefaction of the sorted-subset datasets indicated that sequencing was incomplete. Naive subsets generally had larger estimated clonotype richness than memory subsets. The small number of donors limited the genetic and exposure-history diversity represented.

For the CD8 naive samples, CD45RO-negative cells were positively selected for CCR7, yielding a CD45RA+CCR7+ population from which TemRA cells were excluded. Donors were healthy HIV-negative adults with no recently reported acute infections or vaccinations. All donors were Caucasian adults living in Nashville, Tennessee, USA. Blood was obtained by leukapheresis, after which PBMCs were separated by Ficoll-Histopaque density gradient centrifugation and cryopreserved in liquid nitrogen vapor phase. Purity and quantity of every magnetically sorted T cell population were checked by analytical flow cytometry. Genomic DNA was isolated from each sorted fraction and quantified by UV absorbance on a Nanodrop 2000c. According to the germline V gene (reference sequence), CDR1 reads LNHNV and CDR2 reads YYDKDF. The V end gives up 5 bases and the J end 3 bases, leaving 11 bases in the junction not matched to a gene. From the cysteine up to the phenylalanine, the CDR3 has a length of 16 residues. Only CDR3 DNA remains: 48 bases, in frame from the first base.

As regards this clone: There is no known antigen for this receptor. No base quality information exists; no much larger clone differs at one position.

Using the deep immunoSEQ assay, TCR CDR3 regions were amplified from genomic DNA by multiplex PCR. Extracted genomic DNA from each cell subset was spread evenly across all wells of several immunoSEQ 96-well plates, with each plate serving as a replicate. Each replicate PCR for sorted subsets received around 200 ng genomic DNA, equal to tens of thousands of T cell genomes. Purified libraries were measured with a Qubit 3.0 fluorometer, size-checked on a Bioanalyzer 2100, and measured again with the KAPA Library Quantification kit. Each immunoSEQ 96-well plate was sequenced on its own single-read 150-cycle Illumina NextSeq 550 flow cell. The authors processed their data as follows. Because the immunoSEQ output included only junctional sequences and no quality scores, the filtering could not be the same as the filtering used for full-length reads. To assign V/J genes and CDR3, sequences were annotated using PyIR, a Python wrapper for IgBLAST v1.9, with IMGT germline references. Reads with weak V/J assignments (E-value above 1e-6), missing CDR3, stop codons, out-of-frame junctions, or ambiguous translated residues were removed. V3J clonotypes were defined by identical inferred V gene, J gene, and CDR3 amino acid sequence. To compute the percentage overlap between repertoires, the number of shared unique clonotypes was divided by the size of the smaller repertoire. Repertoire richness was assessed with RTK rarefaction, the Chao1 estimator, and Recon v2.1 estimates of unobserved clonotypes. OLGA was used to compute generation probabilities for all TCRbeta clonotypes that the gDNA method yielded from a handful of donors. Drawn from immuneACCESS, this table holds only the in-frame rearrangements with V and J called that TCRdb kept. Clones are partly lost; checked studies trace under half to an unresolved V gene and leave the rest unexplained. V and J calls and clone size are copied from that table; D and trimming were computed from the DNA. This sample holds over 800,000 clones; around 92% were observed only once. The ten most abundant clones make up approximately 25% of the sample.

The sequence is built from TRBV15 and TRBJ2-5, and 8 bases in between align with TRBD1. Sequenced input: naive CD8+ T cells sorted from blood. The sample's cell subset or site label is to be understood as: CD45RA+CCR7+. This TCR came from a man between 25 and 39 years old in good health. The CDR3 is CATSRGDRLEEETQYF. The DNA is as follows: TGTGCCACCAGCCGTGGGGACAGGCTGGAGGAAGAGACCCAGTACTTC.